This T cell receptor beta chain was identified during a study of blood T cell repertoires in COVID-19 (dated by TCRdb to about 2020). About the full investigation: The collaborator samples originated in the United States, Italy and Spain and spanned the acute and convalescent phases of COVID-19. The material from the prospective study consisted of cDNA or gDNA derived from T cells, B-cell-depleted T cells, or PBMCs. Deeply sampled blood TCRbeta repertoires from subjects exposed to, actively infected with, or recovered from COVID-19 were included in the dataset. The repertoires were released in a freely available public database intended as a resource for research on the immune response to SARS-CoV-2. The samples were drawn from the first 160 participants of the ongoing ImmuneRACE study and from some 1,300 subjects provided by 6 global collaborators. Sample metadata almost always included a de-identified subject ID, COVID-19 status, age in years and sex. Where HLA class I and class II types were available, the types were taken from metadata supplied by the sample provider, not from assay-based typing.

Whole blood was collected in K2EDTA tubes by collaborating institutions according to the institutions' own protocols. For TCRbeta analysis, collaborators shipped samples as frozen whole blood, isolated PBMCs, or DNA extracted from either of those sample types. V and J lose 6 bases and 7 bases, and a span of 9 bases separates them. CDR1 and CDR2, looked up from the germline V gene, are SGHVS and FQNEAQ. The CDR3 covers 11 residues, taking in both the cysteine and the phenylalanine. Only the CDR3 region is kept as DNA, spanning 33 bases read in frame from base 1. For this clone: Which antigen it targets is not known. Base-call qualities are not available, and no considerably larger clone is one nucleotide away.

TCRbeta CDR3 regions were amplified from genomic DNA by means of the immunoSEQ Assay, a bias-controlled multiplex PCR. The paper's processing steps were these. Within the assay, amplification of reference gene primers was used to estimate how many nucleated cells each sample contained. To quantify the absolute abundance of each unique TCRbeta CDR3 rearrangement, sequence reads were collapsed and filtered. For each sample, productive Simpson clonality was calculated as the square root of Simpson's diversity index over productive rearrangements. Sourced from immuneACCESS, this table was stored by TCRdb with only in-frame sequences that have V and J called. A share of the clones is absent; for the studies checked, an unresolved V gene accounts for under half, and the remainder has no known explanation. The V and J calls and clone size come from that table; D and trimming were worked out from the DNA. Within this sample are roughly 150,000 clones, with 70% to 90% of them counted one time only. Around 3% of the sample belongs to the ten largest clones.

Overall study results and their limits: Clinical and demographic metadata were provided uncurated, with the amount varying by source and participant.

The chain is encoded by TRBV7-8 joined to TRBJ1-1, with the D gene not clear enough to name. Sequencing was carried out using peripheral blood. The receptor's source is a man aged 50 to 60 with acute or convalescent COVID-19. CDR3 reads: CASSSGIEAFF. The DNA reads TGTGCCAGCAGTTCCGGGATTGAAGCTTTCTTT.